These 20 T cell receptor beta chains originate from one sample sequenced in a study of CD8 T cells in Susac syndrome. RNA in amounts of about 0.5 to 1 ug was reverse transcribed with random hexamers. In TCRdb, the immunoSEQ multiplex PCR reads were re-called with MiXCR into one record per CDR3 protein. The table records about 120,000 distinct CDR3 sequences, 96% of them present only once. The sample was CD4+ T cells from PBMCs. Receptors originate from a human donor with Susac syndrome.

V and J are TRBV27 and TRBJ2-5, with 8 nucleotides matching TRBD2. The CDR3 has 16 residues. The V gene end was trimmed by 5 bases and the J gene end by 4 bases; junction bases not matched to a gene: 12. Germline V lookup: CDR1 MNHEY, CDR2 SMNVEV (reference sequence). Here the CDR3 reads CASSLNGAGGGETQYF. The DNA of the CDR3 is TGTGCCAGCAGTCTAAATGGGGCGGGAGGAGGAGAGACCCAGTACTTC.

The J gene is TRBJ1-2, the V gene TRBV27, with a possible D match to TRBD1 (5 bases). Germline V gene data show CDR1 as MNHEY and CDR2 as SMNVEV (reference sequence). The CDR3 length is 13 residues. V lost 5 bases and J lost 11, with 18 bases in between. CDR3 in DNA: TGTGCCAGCAGTCCCGACAGCACGCTCCCATACACCTTC. Protein product: CASSPDSTLPYTF.

The chain has TRBV12-3 or TRBV12-4 and TRBJ2-3; no firm D call. This CDR3 has 13 amino acids. Trimming stripped 6 bases from V and 5 bases from J, with 12 bases between. CDR3 amino acids: CASSPRWEDTQYF. DNA of the CDR3: TGTGCCAGCAGCCCTCGGTGGGAAGATACGCAGTATTTT.

The chain recombines TRBV21-1 with TRBJ2-7; the D call in the table, TRBD1, was not verified against the DNA. TRBV21-1 is marked as a pseudogene. This CDR3 comprises 13 residues. The CDR3 here is CARRRDGPYEQYF. The CDR3 DNA sequence: TGTGCCAGACGCCGGGACGGACCCTACGAGCAGTACTTC.

This sequence joins TRBV2 and TRBJ2-5; no clear D. The CDR3 covers 14 residues. The germline V gene has CDR1 SNHLY and CDR2 FYNNEI. V was shortened by 7 bases and J by 2 bases, with 14 bases between the two germline ends. CDR3 bases: TGTGCCAGCAACCAGGTTAAGGGACAAGAGACCCAGTACTTC. As protein: CASNQVKGQETQYF.

The CDR3: CASSLAQGENYGYTF. The CDR3 DNA is TGCGCCAGCAGCTTGGCACAGGGGGAAAACTATGGCTACACCTTC. The J gene is TRBJ1-2, the V gene TRBV5-1; TRBD1 matches at 8 bases. CDR3 length: 15 amino acids. V was clipped by 0 bases and J by 2 bases; unmatched bases: 3. The germline CDR1 and CDR2 sequences are SGHRS and YFSETQ.

The genes are TRBV29-1 and TRBJ2-6; D is unclear. Per germline, CDR1 SQVTM and CDR2 ANQGSEA. This CDR3 has 14 residues. V was trimmed by 3 bases and J by 1 base, leaving 7 bases between them. The CDR3 is CSVEMPSGANVLTF. For the CDR3, the DNA is TGCAGCGTTGAGATGCCTTCTGGGGCCAACGTCCTGACTTTC.

This clonotype occurred once. The chain combines TRBV20-1 with TRBJ2-1; 7 nucleotides line up with TRBD1. Trimming removed 6 bases from V and 11 bases from J; junction bases left unmatched: 7. The length of the CDR3 is 11 residues. Germline V gene lookup returns CDR1 DFQATT and CDR2 SNEGSKA (reference sequence). The CDR3 sequence: CSASGGHQQFF. The CDR3 bases are TGCAGTGCCTCAGGGGGACACCAGCAGTTCTTC.

This chain links TRBV11-1 with TRBJ2-5; 9 positions match TRBD1. The CDR3 length is 15 residues. V dropped 2 bases and J dropped 5; count of bases not matched to a gene: 6. From germline, CDR1 is SGHAT and CDR2 FQDESV (reference sequence). CDR3 DNA: TGTGCCAGCAGCTTATCGGGACAGGGCTGGGAGACCCAGTACTTC. This gives the protein CASSLSGQGWETQYF.

This chain connects TRBV20-1 to TRBJ1-1, with 7 bases that match TRBD1. The CDR3 runs to 13 residues. CDR1 is DFQATT and CDR2 is SNEGSKA in the germline V gene (reference sequence). The V gene end was trimmed by 6 bases and the J gene end by 6 bases; junction bases not matched to a gene: 10. DNA of the CDR3: TGCAGTGCGAGGACAGGTACTCTGGCTGAAGCTTTCTTT. It encodes CSARTGTLAEAFF.

The V and J genes are TRBV7-9 and TRBJ1-2, with D tentatively TRBD1 (5 bases). Germline assignment: CDR1 SEHNR and CDR2 FQNEAQ (reference sequence). The CDR3 is 15 amino acids. V was trimmed by 0 bases and J by 0 bases, leaving 8 bases between them. The CDR3 reads CASSLAGTANYGYTF. The CDR3 nucleotides read TGTGCCAGCAGCTTAGCGGGGACGGCTAACTATGGCTACACCTTC.

The chain uses TRBV6-5 and TRBJ1-2; tentative D call: TRBD1 (6 bases). Germline V gene lookup returns CDR1 MNHEY and CDR2 SVGAGI. The CDR3 loop spans 14 amino acids. V gave up 0 bases and J gave up 3 bases, with 8 bases separating them. The CDR3 reads CASSYSWTDYGYTF. For the CDR3, the DNA is TGTGCCAGCAGTTACTCATGGACAGACTATGGCTACACCTTC.

V gene TRBV18 combines with J gene TRBJ2-1; 10 bases are a match to TRBD2. The CDR3 is 17 amino acids. Unmatched junction bases numbered 15, after V lost 5 bases and J lost 8 bases. CDR1 is KGHSH, CDR2 LQKENI, per germline. CDR3 DNA: TGTGCCAGCTCAGCACGATTCCCCGGGACTAGCGAGCATGAGCAGTTCTTC. Its translation: CASSARFPGTSEHEQFF.

The genes are TRBV12-5 and TRBJ2-2; D is unresolved. The CDR3 has 11 amino acids. V lost 7 bases to trimming and J lost 6 bases, with 6 bases between them. Per germline, CDR1 LGHNT and CDR2 FRNRAP. The CDR3 DNA follows: TGTGCTAGTGCCGCGCCCGGGGAGCTGTTTTTT. As protein: CASAAPGELFF. The full variable domain, rest sourced from reference TRBV12-5 and TRBJ2-2, is DARVTQTPRHKVTEMGQEVTMRCQPILGHNTVFWYRQTMMQGLELLAYFRNRAPLDDSGMPKDRFSAEMPDATLATLKIQPSEPRDSAVYFCASAAPGELFFGEGSRLTVL.

This clonotype appeared once. The chain recombines TRBV25-1 with TRBJ1-3; D is uncertain. Trimming pared 0 bases from V and 4 bases from J, leaving 13 bases between. The CDR3 runs to 16 residues. The germline gives CDR1 MGHDK, CDR2 SYGVNS. The CDR3 sequence is CASSEYKYMAGNTIYF. The CDR3 nucleotides read TGTGCCAGCAGTGAATATAAATATATGGCCGGAAACACCATATATTTT.

CDR3: CASTGREGRSSYNEQFF. CDR3 sequence (DNA): TGTGCCAGCACCGGGCGGGAGGGCCGCAGCTCCTACAATGAGCAGTTCTTC. V gene TRBV2 combines with J gene TRBJ2-1; 9 bases agree with TRBD2. Germline V gene data show CDR1 as SNHLY and CDR2 as FYNNEI. J gave up 0 bases and V 7 bases, and 10 bases lay outside the gene matches. The CDR3 extends over 17 amino acids. The whole variable domain, remainder taken from reference TRBV2 and TRBJ2-1, is EPEVTQTPSHQVTQMGQEVILRCVPISNHLYFYWYRQILGQKVEFLVSFYNNEISEKSEIFDDQFSVERPDGSNFTLKIRSTKLEDSAMYFCASTGREGRSSYNEQFFGPGTRLTVL.

V usage is TRBV2 and J usage is TRBJ2-6; no definite D call. CDR1 SNHLY and CDR2 FYNNEI come from the germline V gene. The CDR3 sequence is 13 residues long. The V gene lost 3 bases and the J gene lost 4 bases, with 4 bases spanning the gap. The CDR3 nucleotides are TGTGCCAGCAGTGAGGGGGGGGCCAACGTCCTGACTTTC. Encoded protein: CASSEGGANVLTF.

This chain joins TRBV29-1 and TRBJ1-5, with D unclear. The CDR3 sequence is 13 residues long. The V end lost 0 bases, the J end lost 4 bases, and 7 bases lay between the germline ends. CDR1 SQVTM and CDR2 ANQGSEA come from the germline V gene. CDR3 nucleotide sequence: TGCAGCGTTGAAGAGGACCTTAATCAGCCCCAGCATTTT. Translated, it gives CSVEEDLNQPQHF.

The gene calls are TRBV24-1 and TRBJ2-1; 7 bases align to TRBD2. The CDR3 is 15 amino acids. V lost 4 bases, J lost 4 bases, and 6 bases stayed unmatched. Germline CDR1 reads KGHDR; CDR2 reads SFDVKD. The CDR3 loop is CATSDSGTTYNEQFF. For the CDR3, the DNA is TGTGCCACCAGTGACTCCGGGACTACTTACAATGAGCAGTTCTTC.

The rearrangement uses TRBV6-5 and TRBJ2-1, with 8 bases aligning to TRBD1. The CDR3 is made up of 11 amino acids. CDR1 MNHEY and CDR2 SVGAGI come from the germline V gene. Trimming removed 6 bases from V and 11 bases from J; junction bases left unmatched: 3. CDR3 DNA: TGTGCCAGCAGGCGGACAGGGAAGCAGTTCTTC. Translation: CASRRTGKQFF.